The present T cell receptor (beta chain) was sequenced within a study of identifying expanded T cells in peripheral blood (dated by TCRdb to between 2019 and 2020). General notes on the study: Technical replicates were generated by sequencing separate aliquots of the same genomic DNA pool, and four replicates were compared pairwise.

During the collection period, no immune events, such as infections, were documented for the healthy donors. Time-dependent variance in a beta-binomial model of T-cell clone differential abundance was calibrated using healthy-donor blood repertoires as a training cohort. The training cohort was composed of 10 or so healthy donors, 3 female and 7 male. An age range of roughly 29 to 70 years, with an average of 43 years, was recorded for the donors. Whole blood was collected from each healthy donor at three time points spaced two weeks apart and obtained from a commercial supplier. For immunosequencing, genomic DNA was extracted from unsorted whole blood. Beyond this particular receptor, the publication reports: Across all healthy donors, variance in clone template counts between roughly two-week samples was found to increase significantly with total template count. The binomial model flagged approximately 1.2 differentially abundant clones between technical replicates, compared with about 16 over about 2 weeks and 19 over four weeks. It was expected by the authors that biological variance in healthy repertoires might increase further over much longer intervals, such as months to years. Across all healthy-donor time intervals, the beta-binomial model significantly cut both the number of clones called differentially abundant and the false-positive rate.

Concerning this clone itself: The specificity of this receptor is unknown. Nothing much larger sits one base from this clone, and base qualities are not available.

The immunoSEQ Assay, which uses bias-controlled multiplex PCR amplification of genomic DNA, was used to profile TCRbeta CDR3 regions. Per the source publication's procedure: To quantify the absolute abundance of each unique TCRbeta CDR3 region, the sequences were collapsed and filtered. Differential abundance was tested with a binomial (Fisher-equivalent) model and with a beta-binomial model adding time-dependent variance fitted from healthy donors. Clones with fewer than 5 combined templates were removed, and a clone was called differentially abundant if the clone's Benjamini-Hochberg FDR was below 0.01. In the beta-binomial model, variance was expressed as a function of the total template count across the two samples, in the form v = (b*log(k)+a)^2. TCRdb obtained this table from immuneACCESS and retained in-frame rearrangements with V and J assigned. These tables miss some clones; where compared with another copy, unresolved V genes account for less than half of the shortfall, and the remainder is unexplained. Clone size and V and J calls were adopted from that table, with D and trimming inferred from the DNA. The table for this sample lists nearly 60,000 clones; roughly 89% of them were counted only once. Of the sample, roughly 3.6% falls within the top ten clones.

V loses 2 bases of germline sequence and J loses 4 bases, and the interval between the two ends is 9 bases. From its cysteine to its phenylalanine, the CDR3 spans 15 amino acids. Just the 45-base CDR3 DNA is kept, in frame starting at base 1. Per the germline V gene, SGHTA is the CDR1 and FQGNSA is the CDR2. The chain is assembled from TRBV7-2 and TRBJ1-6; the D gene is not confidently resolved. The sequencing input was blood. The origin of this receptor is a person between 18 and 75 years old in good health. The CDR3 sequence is CASSLNNPYNSPLHF. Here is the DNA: TGTGCCAGCAGCTTAAATAACCCTTATAATTCACCCCTCCACTTT.